The clone carrying this T cell receptor beta chain has a single count. The antigen remains unidentified. The sample comes from a study of OX40 agonist ivuxolimab in advanced cancers. Findings and limits, study-wide: Expanded clones were, on average, more numerous among CD8+ T cells than CD4+.

This table comes from immunoSEQ multiplex PCR, and its TCRdb copy is limited to in-frame clones, with some not included. The sample lists 15,000 to 20,000 clones, roughly 80% occurring once. This CDR3 is 10 amino acids long. V lost 7 bases and J 7 bases, leaving 5 bases between the germline ends. CDR1 and CDR2 (germline): SGDLS, YYNGEE. This chain connects TRBV9 to TRBJ2-2, with D perhaps being TRBD1 or TRBD2 (5 bases each). The receptor's source is an adult with an advanced solid tumor such as melanoma, head and neck, liver or kidney cancer. Sequencing used CD4+ or CD8+ T cells sorted from blood, obtained in a trial of the OX40 agonist ivuxolimab. This chain's CDR3 is CASGGGELFF. CDR3 bases: TGTGCCAGCGGGGGCGGGGAGCTGTTTTTT. The full variable domain, in which reference TRBV9 and TRBJ2-2 provide the parts outside the CDR3, is DSGVTQTPKHLITATGQRVTLRCSPRSGDLSVYWYQQSLDQGLQFLIQYYNGEERAKGNILERFSAQQFPDLHSELNLSSLELGDSALYFCASGGGELFFGEGSRLTVL.